Included here is one T cell receptor (beta chain) sequence, with context. Its matching antigen is unknown. Germline loops: CDR1 SNHLY, CDR2 FYNNEI. The CDR3 consists of 13 residues. Losses at the gene ends were 5 bases for V and 9 bases for J; bases not matched to a gene: 7. This sample is drawn from a study of cytomegalovirus exposure and HLA in healthy donors. It was with 60 Vbeta and 13 Jbeta primers that the PCR ran. TCRdb's table, derived via immunoSEQ multiplex PCR, lists solely in-frame clones and lacks some. The table has some 170,000 clones, about two thirds seen once. General study findings and limits: In the analysis, some V segments, TRBV6-2 and TRBV6-3 included, were excluded as indistinguishable.

The sequenced material came from PBMCs. The chain employs TRBV2 and TRBJ2-1; 7 bases fit TRBD1. The source is a human donor in good health. The CDR3 reads CASSRQGSGEQFF. CDR3 DNA sequence: TGTGCCAGCAGTCGACAGGGCTCCGGTGAGCAGTTCTTC.